This T cell receptor beta chain is drawn from a study of identical twins. Points from the study as a whole: Out-of-frame beta chain sequences displayed weaker excess sharing between twins.

Via MiXCR, TCRdb re-called the 5' RACE reads, giving one row per CDR3 protein. The sample carries about 530,000 distinct CDR3 sequences, 20% to 25% recorded once. On this clonotype itself: Its matching antigen is unknown.

This sample was also put to use in a study of yellow fever vaccine responses in identical twins.

Sequenced material: CD4+ T cells sorted from blood. The sequence derives from a woman aged 18-29 years in good health.

The CDR3 DNA follows: TGTGCCAGCAGCCAAACAGGGCTCTATGGCTACACCTTC. The encoded protein is CASSQTGLYGYTF. The chain is built from TRBV3-1 and TRBJ1-2; D possibly corresponds to TRBD1 (6 bases). Germline CDR1 reads LGHDT; CDR2 reads YNNKEL (reference sequence). This CDR3 has 13 residues. V shed 2 bases and J shed 4 bases, with 8 bases lying between them.